These T cell receptor beta chains were read from a single sample in a study of shared clonotypes between healthy human individuals. The assay was immunoSEQ multiplex PCR, and TCRdb's table has in-frame clones only and misses some. In the table there are about 2.1 million clones, 93% of which are singletons. Sequencing input: naive CD8+ T cells from PBMCs. These receptors all come from a man aged 18 to 30 in good health. Some clones in this sample may be carry-over from other donors' samples. The CDR3 runs from the conserved cysteine through the conserved F or W. D genes are given only for firm matches. Clone size is given for some rows only: seen once, a few or many times, or a class if the clone is expanded.

j_gene	abundance	v_gene	d_gene	CDR3aa	CDR3nt
TRBJ2-7	.	TRBV4-3	.	CASSQDSGGAAYEQYF	TGCGCCAGCAGCCAAGATAGTGGAGGGGCGGCCTACGAGCAGTACTTC
TRBJ2-7	.	TRBV4-1	.	CASSQDRSSLYEQYF	TGCGCCAGCAGCCAAGATAGATCTAGCCTGTACGAGCAGTACTTC
TRBJ2-5	.	TRBV28	.	CASSPQIAGQWETQYF	TGTGCCAGCAGTCCGCAAATAGCGGGACAGTGGGAGACCCAGTACTTC
TRBJ2-4	.	TRBV7-9	.	CASSSGPLAKNIQYF	TGTGCCAGCAGCTCCGGCCCCCTAGCCAAAAACATTCAGTACTTC
TRBJ2-5	once	TRBV13	TRBD2	CASSWGGRETQYF	TGTGCCAGCAGCTGGGGGGGTCGGGAGACCCAGTACTTC
TRBJ1-1	.	TRBV28	.	CASSFTGTLNTEAFF	TGTGCCAGCAGTTTCACCGGGACATTGAACACTGAAGCTTTCTTT
TRBJ2-7	.	TRBV5-1	TRBD1	CASSIGTGYAYEQYF	TGCGCCAGCAGCATCGGGACAGGGTATGCCTACGAGCAGTACTTC
TRBJ1-4	.	TRBV19	.	CASSIEYGKLFF	TGTGCCAGTAGTATAGAGTATGGAAAACTGTTTTTT
TRBJ2-1	.	TRBV2	.	CAILRGFEQFF	TGTGCCATCCTGAGGGGGTTTGAGCAGTTCTTC
TRBJ1-5	.	TRBV14	TRBD1	CASRPRQGRNNQPQHF	TGTGCCAGCAGACCCCGACAGGGGAGAAACAATCAGCCCCAGCATTTT
TRBJ1-5	few	TRBV5-6	.	CASSLGTLGQPQHF	TGTGCCAGCAGCTTAGGGACCCTTGGTCAGCCCCAGCATTTT
TRBJ2-5	.	TRBV28	TRBD2	CASSLSASGRTQYF	TGTGCCAGCAGTTTATCGGCTAGCGGGAGAACCCAGTACTTC
TRBJ2-7	.	TRBV7-9	.	CASSLAPDSYEQYF	TGTGCCAGCAGCCTTGCCCCGGACAGCTACGAGCAGTACTTC
TRBJ2-1	.	TRBV28	.	CASTPRRAALSYNEQFF	TGTGCCAGCACCCCCCGCCGGGCGGCCTTATCTTACAATGAGCAGTTCTTC
TRBJ2-7	once	TRBV19	.	CASSIGDGRYEQYF	TGTGCCAGTAGTATAGGGGACGGACGCTACGAGCAGTACTTC
TRBJ1-1	.	TRBV12-5	TRBD1	CASGLVRVRQGDTEAFF	TGTGCTAGTGGTTTGGTAAGAGTCAGACAGGGGGACACTGAAGCTTTCTTT
TRBJ2-3	.	TRBV5-1	.	CASSLGYAGAMADTQYF	TGCGCCAGCAGCTTGGGGTATGCGGGGGCGATGGCAGATACGCAGTATTTT
TRBJ2-2	.	TRBV4-3	TRBD2	CASSQDKVAGGPYTGELFF	TGCGCCAGCAGCCAAGATAAGGTAGCGGGAGGGCCTTACACCGGGGAGCTGTTTTTT
TRBJ2-3	.	TRBV30	.	CAWSVEAGTTDTQYF	TGTGCCTGGAGTGTAGAAGCGGGTACCACAGATACGCAGTATTTT
TRBJ1-5	.	TRBV9	.	CASSVDGGSNQPQHF	TGTGCCAGCAGCGTAGACGGGGGGAGCAATCAGCCCCAGCATTTT
TRBJ1-1	.	TRBV9	.	CASSEGGYTEAFF	TGTGCCAGCAGCGAAGGCGGTTACACTGAAGCTTTCTTT
TRBJ2-3	.	TRBV27	TRBD1	CASSLRQGPSTDTQYF	TGTGCCAGCAGTCTCCGACAGGGGCCAAGCACAGATACGCAGTATTTT
TRBJ2-7	.	TRBV6-5	.	CASSYGAPYEQYF	TGTGCCAGCAGTTACGGGGCCCCCTACGAGCAATACTTC
TRBJ1-1	once	TRBV4-1	.	CASSQRDTEAFF	TGCGCCAGCAGCCAACGGGATACTGAAGCTTTCTTT
TRBJ1-2	.	TRBV27	TRBD1	CASSLQGRGLSYGYTF	TGTGCCAGCAGTTTACAGGGCAGGGGGCTGAGCTATGGCTACACCTTC
TRBJ2-7	.	TRBV5-1	TRBD1	CASRLNDGTGGYEQYF	TGCGCCAGCAGGCTTAACGACGGGACAGGGGGTTACGAGCAGTACTTC
TRBJ2-1	.	TRBV11-2	.	CASSPSGIPYNEQFF	TGTGCCAGCAGCCCCTCGGGGATACCCTACAATGAGCAGTTCTTC
TRBJ2-5	.	TRBV25-1	.	CASSDLGGKTQYF	TGTGCCAGCAGTGATTTAGGGGGGAAGACCCAGTACTTC
TRBJ2-1	.	TRBV10-3	TRBD2	CAISYKLAEKGSYNEQFF	TGTGCCATCAGTTACAAACTAGCGGAGAAGGGCTCCTACAATGAGCAGTTCTTC
TRBJ2-1	.	TRBV9	.	CASSETGLRAFEPYNEQFF	TGTGCCAGCAGCGAGACGGGACTCCGGGCCTTCGAACCATACAATGAGCAGTTCTTC
TRBJ1-1	once	TRBV29-1	.	CSVDRRRTEAFF	TGCAGCGTTGACAGGAGGCGCACTGAAGCTTTCTTT
TRBJ2-2	.	TRBV28	TRBD2	CASSLYFSGTTGELFF	TGTGCCAGCAGTTTATATTTCAGCGGGACGACCGGGGAGCTGTTTTTT
TRBJ1-2	.	TRBV5-6	.	CASSLAEGIHYGYTF	TGTGCCAGCAGCTTGGCCGAGGGAATCCACTATGGCTACACCTTC
TRBJ2-7	once	TRBV11-2	.	CASSSPVEQYF	TGTGCCAGCAGCTCACCCGTCGAGCAGTACTTC
TRBJ1-1	.	TRBV19	.	CASSISPDTEAFF	TGTGCCAGTAGTATCTCCCCGGACACTGAAGCTTTCTTT
TRBJ2-3	.	TRBV21-1	.	CASSKAGGGSDTQYF	TGTGCCAGCAGCAAAGCGGGAGGAGGGTCAGATACGCAGTATTTT
TRBJ2-3	.	TRBV9	TRBD1	CASSGGTGFSDTQYF	TGTGCCAGCAGCGGCGGGACAGGGTTTTCAGATACGCAGTATTTT
TRBJ1-2	few	TRBV10-3	.	CATTAEVDGYTF	TGTGCCACCACAGCGGAGGTCGATGGCTACACCTTC
TRBJ2-7	.	TRBV11-2	TRBD1	CASSQSSIGTGGFWEQYF	TGTGCCAGCAGCCAGAGCTCGATCGGGACAGGGGGCTTTTGGGAGCAGTACTTC
TRBJ2-2	.	TRBV27	TRBD2	CASSFWDRTSGTGELFF	TGTGCCAGCAGTTTTTGGGACCGGACTAGCGGGACCGGGGAGCTGTTTTTT
TRBJ1-4	.	TRBV6-5	.	CASSYDPRHKLFF	TGTGCCAGCAGTTACGATCCGAGACATAAACTGTTTTTT
TRBJ2-3	.	TRBV27	.	CASSLGVTSTDTQYF	TGTGCCAGCAGTTTAGGGGTGACTAGCACAGATACGCAGTATTTT
TRBJ2-1	.	TRBV27	.	CASRETSYEQFF	TGTGCCAGCAGGGAGACTAGTTATGAGCAGTTCTTC
TRBJ2-4	few	TRBV9	TRBD1	CASSVGQGGHIQYF	TGTGCCAGCAGCGTAGGACAGGGGGGTCACATTCAGTACTTC
TRBJ1-2	.	TRBV10-2	.	CASSESKFGLSNYGYTF	TGCGCCAGCAGTGAGTCGAAGTTCGGGCTCTCTAACTATGGCTACACCTTC
TRBJ2-3	.	TRBV7-8	TRBD1	CASSDTGQNTDTQYF	TGTGCCAGCAGCGATACGGGACAGAACACAGATACGCAGTATTTT
TRBJ2-7	.	TRBV27	.	CASSFRVARYEQYF	TGTGCCAGCAGTTTTCGGGTGGCCCGATACGAGCAGTACTTC
TRBJ2-7	.	TRBV6-4	.	CASSVETAYEQYF	TGTGCCAGCAGTGTGGAGACAGCCTACGAGCAGTACTTC
TRBJ1-3	.	TRBV4-3	.	CASSQVGPSGPNTIYF	TGCGCCAGCAGCCAAGTCGGACCGTCGGGGCCTAACACCATATATTTT
TRBJ2-3	.	TRBV4-3	.	CASSQRPDSTYTDTQYF	TGCGCCAGCAGCCAAAGACCGGACTCAACCTACACAGATACGCAGTATTTT
TRBJ2-5	.	TRBV11-2	.	CASRKKPGTPGGETQYF	TGTGCCAGCAGGAAAAAACCAGGCACTCCCGGAGGAGAGACCCAGTACTTC
TRBJ2-7	once	TRBV7-8	.	CASSLDDPGVRSDEQYF	TGTGCCAGCAGCTTAGACGACCCGGGGGTCCGAAGCGACGAGCAGTACTTC
TRBJ1-2	.	TRBV6-6	.	CASSYSDTSDGYTF	TGTGCCAGCAGTTACTCGGACACCTCCGATGGCTACACCTTC
TRBJ2-7	.	TRBV12-2	.	CASRFKSPYEQYF	TGTGCAAGTCGCTTCAAGAGCCCCTACGAGCAGTACTTC
TRBJ2-2	once	TRBV5-4	TRBD1	CASSHETGGDTGELFF	TGTGCCAGCAGCCACGAGACAGGGGGAGACACCGGGGAGCTGTTTTTT
TRBJ2-7	.	TRBV4-1	TRBD1	CASSRIPKPGQLYEQYF	TGCGCCAGCAGCCGTATTCCAAAGCCGGGACAGCTTTACGAGCAGTACTTC
TRBJ2-5	.	TRBV27	TRBD2	CASSLSGTSPETQYF	TGTGCCAGCAGTTTATCGGGGACTAGTCCAGAGACCCAGTACTTC
TRBJ1-5	.	TRBV30	.	CAWSVSRGQPQHF	TGTGCCTGGAGTGTATCGAGGGGTCAGCCCCAGCATTTT
TRBJ2-3	.	TRBV13	TRBD2	CASSLRGWADTQYF	TGTGCCAGCAGCTTGCGGGGGTGGGCAGATACGCAGTATTTT